This T cell receptor beta chain came from a study of somatic mutations in cytotoxic T cells in rheumatoid arthritis (dated by TCRdb to the late 2010s). Background for the entire study: Peripheral blood (around 28 ml EDTA) was collected from patients immediately after diagnosis and before any treatment began. A FACSAria II or Sony SH800 was used to flow-sort some V beta antibody-stained T-cell populations at nearly 100% purity, and TCRB sequencing was also done on sorted V beta1+ cells. To characterize clonality, the study used TCRB deep sequencing while asking whether somatic mutations are carried by expanded CD8+ T-cell clones in newly diagnosed, untreated rheumatoid arthritis. For 65 to 70 rheumatoid arthritis patients and 20 or so healthy controls, TCRB deep sequencing was carried out. Median age was essentially the same in the patient group and the control group. The study at large found these results: Rheumatoid arthritis patients and age-matched healthy controls did not significantly differ in CD8+ T-cell clonality. In about an eighth of the roughly 60 patients the largest CD8+ clone exceeded 20% of CD8+ cells, and several identical CD8+ TCRB sequences were shared between blood and synovial fluid. In patients, CD8+ clonality rose with age (Spearman r of about 0.53), which was not the case in healthy controls. The expanded CD8+ clones had unknown antigen targets, and not appearing in virus-specific databases did not rule out that they were virus-specific. No adjustment for multiple comparisons was made for the slight TRBV07 underrepresentation in patients.

A word on this clone: Its recognized antigen is unknown. No much larger clonotype is one base removed from it; base qualities were not supplied.

Sequencing of TCRB CDR3 was done on genomic DNA with the immunoSEQ assay. The authors' analysis ran thus. Patient CD8+ clones larger than 1% were compared against published virus-specific TCRB sequences, and only a few matched. Only productive TCRB rearrangements were included in the analyses. Clonality was expressed as a Shannon entropy-based productive clonality index, with each clone defined by a unique TCRB CDR3 sequence. Repertoire overlap between two samples was calculated from the template counts of each clone relative to total templates per sample. V-gene usage from TCRB sequencing and V-gene usage measured by flow cytometry were correlated (Spearman r of about 0.61). Here the immuneACCESS table is served through TCRdb, limited to in-frame sequences with V and J called. Missing clones are a known gap in these copies; in checked studies unresolved V genes cover under half, and the rest lacks a known reason. The DNA was the basis for D and trimming; V, J and clone size are from that table. The sample records under 4,500 clones, around 80% of which are singletons. In total, the top ten clones hold around 7% of the sample.

V lost 4 bases and J lost 6 bases; the stretch between them is 15 bases long. There are 14 amino acids in the CDR3, from cysteine to phenylalanine inclusive. Left in the record is the CDR3 DNA by itself, 42 bases read in frame from the first base. The germline V gene encodes CDR1 SGHAT and CDR2 FQNNGV. On an AutoMACS, CD4+ and CD8+ cells were isolated via positive magnetic bead selection, and their purity was verified by flow cytometry. Clonal expansions were first screened by flow cytometry with a TCR V beta antibody panel, then characterized by TCRB deep sequencing of sorted CD8+ fractions. Peripheral blood mononuclear cells were isolated by Ficoll-Paque PLUS density gradient separation. Nucleospin Tissue or Tissue XS kits were used to extract DNA from CD4-enriched, CD8-enriched or PBMC samples, and a Qubit 2.0 fluorometer was used for quantification.

The rearranged segments are TRBV11-2 and TRBJ1-2; a weak D assignment points to TRBD1 (5 bases agree). The sequence was obtained from an adult with rheumatoid arthritis. What was sequenced was CD8+ T cells sorted from blood. The nucleotides read TGTGCCAGCAGCTCAGGGACGGCGGTTAATGGCTACACCTTC. This codes for CASSSGTAVNGYTF.